Listed below are T cell receptor beta chains from one sample, sequenced in a study of blood T cell repertoires in COVID-19. Profiled with immunoSEQ multiplex PCR; TCRdb holds only in-frame clones, not every one. The sample lists some 97,000 clones; around 88% were seen once. Sequenced input: peripheral blood. The receptors shown here come from a human donor in a cohort sampled during active COVID-19. Each CDR3 is given with its conserved first and last residue. Each record gives: CDR3 DNA, CDR3 protein, clone size, J gene, D gene, V gene, CDR3 length. The D gene is left open where the match is weak. Expanded clones are given a class, and other clones once, few, many or no size at all.

CDR3 DNA: TGTGCCAGTAGGGGGGACAGGGCCGGCAATCAGCCCCAGCATTTT
CDR3 protein: CASRGDRAGNQPQHF
clone size: NA
J gene: TRBJ1-5
D gene: TRBD1
V gene: TRBV19
CDR3 length: 15

CDR3 DNA: TGTGCCACCAGCAGAGGTGGGACAGGGGGCTACGAGCAGTACTTC
CDR3 protein: CATSRGGTGGYEQYF
clone size: NA
J gene: TRBJ2-7
D gene: TRBD1
V gene: TRBV15
CDR3 length: 15

CDR3 DNA: TGTGCCAGCAGCCTATATTACGAGCAGTACTTC
CDR3 protein: CASSLYYEQYF
clone size: few
J gene: TRBJ2-7
D gene: NA
V gene: TRBV28
CDR3 length: 11

CDR3 DNA: TGTGCCAGCAGCTTGGAGAGCGAGCAGTACTTC
CDR3 protein: CASSLESEQYF
clone size: NA
J gene: TRBJ2-7
D gene: NA
V gene: TRBV5-6
CDR3 length: 11

CDR3 DNA: TGCGCCAGCAGCCCTAGGCTGAGTGGGGCGCAAGAGACCCAGTACTTC
CDR3 protein: CASSPRLSGAQETQYF
clone size: once
J gene: TRBJ2-5
D gene: NA
V gene: TRBV4-1
CDR3 length: 16

CDR3 DNA: TGCGCCAGCCGACCCGGGGGAAGCAATCAGCCCCAGCATTTT
CDR3 protein: CASRPGGSNQPQHF
clone size: few
J gene: TRBJ1-5
D gene: NA
V gene: TRBV10-2
CDR3 length: 14

CDR3 DNA: TGTGCCAGCCAGAGGGCCGGCGACACTGAAGCTTTCTTT
CDR3 protein: CASQRAGDTEAFF
clone size: NA
J gene: TRBJ1-1
D gene: NA
V gene: TRBV6-5
CDR3 length: 13

CDR3 DNA: TGTGCCAGCAGTTTACCCCTATCGTTCTTCGCTAGCGGGGGTTCCTACGAGCAGTACTTC
CDR3 protein: CASSLPLSFFASGGSYEQYF
clone size: NA
J gene: TRBJ2-7
D gene: TRBD2
V gene: TRBV28
CDR3 length: 20

CDR3 DNA: TGTGCCAGCAGCTTAACGGGACAGGGGTATGGCTACACCTTC
CDR3 protein: CASSLTGQGYGYTF
clone size: NA
J gene: TRBJ1-2
D gene: TRBD1
V gene: TRBV7-9
CDR3 length: 14

CDR3 DNA: TGTGCCAGCAGCCTGGGACTAGCGGGCGTCAATGAGCAGTTCTTC
CDR3 protein: CASSLGLAGVNEQFF
clone size: NA
J gene: TRBJ2-1
D gene: TRBD2
V gene: TRBV6-2/TRBV6-3
CDR3 length: 15